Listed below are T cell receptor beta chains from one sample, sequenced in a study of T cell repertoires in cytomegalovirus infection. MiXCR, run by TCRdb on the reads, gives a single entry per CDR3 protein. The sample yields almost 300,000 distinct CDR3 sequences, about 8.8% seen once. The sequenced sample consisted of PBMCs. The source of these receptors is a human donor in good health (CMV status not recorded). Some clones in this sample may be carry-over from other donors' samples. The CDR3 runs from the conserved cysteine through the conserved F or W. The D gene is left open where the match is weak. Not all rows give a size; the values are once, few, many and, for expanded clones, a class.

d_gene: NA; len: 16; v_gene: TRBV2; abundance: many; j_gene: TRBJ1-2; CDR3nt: TGTGCCAGCAGTGATTGGGGGGGGGTTCAGAACTATGGCTACACCTTC; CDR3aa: CASSDWGGVQNYGYTF
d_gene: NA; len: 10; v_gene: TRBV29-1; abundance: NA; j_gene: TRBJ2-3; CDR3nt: TGCAGCACCTACACAGATACGCAGTATTTT; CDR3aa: CSTYTDTQYF
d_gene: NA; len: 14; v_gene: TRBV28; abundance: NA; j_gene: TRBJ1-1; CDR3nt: TGTGCCAGCAGTTTAGGGGGAACGGACACTGAAGCTTTCTTT; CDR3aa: CASSLGGTDTEAFF
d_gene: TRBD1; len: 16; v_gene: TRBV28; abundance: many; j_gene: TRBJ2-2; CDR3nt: TGTGCCAGCAGTTTTAGGGACAGGGGTAACACCGGGGAGCTGTTTTTT; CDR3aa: CASSFRDRGNTGELFF
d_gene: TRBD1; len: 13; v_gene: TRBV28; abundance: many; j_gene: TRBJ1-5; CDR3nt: TGTGCCAGCAGCTCGACAGGGTACCAGCCCCAGCATTTT; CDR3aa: CASSSTGYQPQHF
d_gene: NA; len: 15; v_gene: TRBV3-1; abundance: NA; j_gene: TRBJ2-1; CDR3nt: TGTGCCAGCAGCCAAGAGGGGCGAGCCTACAATGAGCAGTTCTTC; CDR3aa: CASSQEGRAYNEQFF
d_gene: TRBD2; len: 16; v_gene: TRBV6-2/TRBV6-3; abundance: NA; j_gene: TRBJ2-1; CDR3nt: TGTGCCAGCATCTCCCCGGGGGGGGGCCGATACAATGAGCAGTTCTTC; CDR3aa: CASISPGGGRYNEQFF
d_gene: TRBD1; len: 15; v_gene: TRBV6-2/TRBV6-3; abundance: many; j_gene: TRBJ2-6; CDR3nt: TGTGCCAGCAGACAGGGGGTGTCTGGGGCCAACGTCCTGACTTTC; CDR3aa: CASRQGVSGANVLTF
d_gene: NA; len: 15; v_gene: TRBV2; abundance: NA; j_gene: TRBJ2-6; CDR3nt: TGTGCCAGCAGTGAGAGGATTAACGGGGCCAACGTCCTGACTTTC; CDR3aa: CASSERINGANVLTF
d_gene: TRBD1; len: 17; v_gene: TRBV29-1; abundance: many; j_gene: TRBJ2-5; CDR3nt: TGCAGCTCGTGGGGACAGGGGCTTACTACATCAGAAGAGACCCAGTACTTC; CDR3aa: CSSWGQGLTTSEETQYF
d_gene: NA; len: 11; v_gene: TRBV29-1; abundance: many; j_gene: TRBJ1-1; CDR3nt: TGCAGCGGAGCCAGGAACACTGAAGCTTTCTTT; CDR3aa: CSGARNTEAFF
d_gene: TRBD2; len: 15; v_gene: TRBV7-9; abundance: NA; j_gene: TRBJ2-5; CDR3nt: TGTGCCAGCAGCCCTCAGGGAGGGCGCCAAGAGACCCAGTACTTC; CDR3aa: CASSPQGGRQETQYF
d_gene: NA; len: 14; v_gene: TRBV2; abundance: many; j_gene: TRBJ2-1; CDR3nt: TGTGCCAGCCCTCGGGGAGAAGGTTACAATGAGCAGTTCTTC; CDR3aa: CASPRGEGYNEQFF
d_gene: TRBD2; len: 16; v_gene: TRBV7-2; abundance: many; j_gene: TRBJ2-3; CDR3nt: TGTGCCAGCAGCCCCCTGGGTGAGCGGGACACAGATACGCAGTATTTT; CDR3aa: CASSPLGERDTDTQYF
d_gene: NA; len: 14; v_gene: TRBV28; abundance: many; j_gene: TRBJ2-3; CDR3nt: TGTGCCGAATCCGAGGATTCTAGCACAGATACGCAGTATTTT; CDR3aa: CAESEDSSTDTQYF
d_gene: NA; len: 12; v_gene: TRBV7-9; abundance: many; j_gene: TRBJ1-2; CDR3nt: TGTGCCAGCAGCTCGCAACGGGCTGGCTACACCTTC; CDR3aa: CASSSQRAGYTF
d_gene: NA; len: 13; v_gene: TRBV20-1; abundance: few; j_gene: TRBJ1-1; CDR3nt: TGCAGTGCTAGAGTTACAGGCGGGACTGAAGCTTTCTTT; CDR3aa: CSARVTGGTEAFF
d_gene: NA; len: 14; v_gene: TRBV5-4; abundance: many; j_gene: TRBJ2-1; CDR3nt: TGTGCCAGCAGCTCCGAGGGCGGCTACAATGAGCAGTTCTTC; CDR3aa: CASSSEGGYNEQFF
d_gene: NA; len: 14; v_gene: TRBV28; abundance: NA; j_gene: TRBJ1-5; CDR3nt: TGTGCCCTCGGTGGGTTGACCGGCAATCAGCCCCAGCATTTT; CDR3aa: CALGGLTGNQPQHF
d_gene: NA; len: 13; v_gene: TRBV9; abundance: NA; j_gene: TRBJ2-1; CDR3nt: TGTGCCAGCAGCGTAGGACAGTACAATGAGCAGTTCTTC; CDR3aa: CASSVGQYNEQFF
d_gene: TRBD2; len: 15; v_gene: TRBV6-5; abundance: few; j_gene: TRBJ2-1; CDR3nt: TGTGCCAGCACCTCGACTAGCGGAGTTTACAATGAGCAGTTCTTC; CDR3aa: CASTSTSGVYNEQFF
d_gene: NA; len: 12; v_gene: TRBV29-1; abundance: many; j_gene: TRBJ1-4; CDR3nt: TGCAGCGCTGGGGCAGGGCGTGAAAAACTGTTTTTT; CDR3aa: CSAGAGREKLFF
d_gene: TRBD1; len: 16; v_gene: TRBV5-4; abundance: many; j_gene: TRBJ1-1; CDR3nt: TGTGCCAGCAGCCCCCGAGAGACAGGGATGAACACTGAAGCTTTCTTT; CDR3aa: CASSPRETGMNTEAFF
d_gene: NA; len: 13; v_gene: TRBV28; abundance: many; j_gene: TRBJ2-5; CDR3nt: TGTGCCAGCAGCTCAGACTGGCAAGAGACCCAGTACTTC; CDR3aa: CASSSDWQETQYF
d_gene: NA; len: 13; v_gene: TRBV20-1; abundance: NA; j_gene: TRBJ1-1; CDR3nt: TGCAGTGCTAGTACGGGGATGAACACTGAAGCTTTCTTT; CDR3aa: CSASTGMNTEAFF
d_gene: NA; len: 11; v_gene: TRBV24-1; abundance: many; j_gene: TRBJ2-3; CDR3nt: TGTGCCACCAGTAGGTCGGATACGCAGTATTTT; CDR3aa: CATSRSDTQYF
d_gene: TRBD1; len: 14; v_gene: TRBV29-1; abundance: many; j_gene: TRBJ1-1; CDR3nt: TGCAGCGTTGAAGCCCTCGATTTTGGACAGGGAGGAACTTTT; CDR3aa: CSVEALDFGQGGTF
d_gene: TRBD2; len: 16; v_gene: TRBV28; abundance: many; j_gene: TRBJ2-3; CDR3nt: TGTGCCAGCAGTTTATTTAGCGGGGGGGCCTCAGATACGCAGTATTTT; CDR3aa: CASSLFSGGASDTQYF
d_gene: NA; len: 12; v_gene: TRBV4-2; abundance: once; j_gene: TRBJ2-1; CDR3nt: TGTGCCAGCAGCCATTGGGGTCTTGAGCAGTTCTTC; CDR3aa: CASSHWGLEQFF
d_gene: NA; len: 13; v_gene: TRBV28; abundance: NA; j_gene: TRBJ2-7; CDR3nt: TGTGCCAGCAACCCCTTCCCCGACTACGAGCAGTACTTC; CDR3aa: CASNPFPDYEQYF
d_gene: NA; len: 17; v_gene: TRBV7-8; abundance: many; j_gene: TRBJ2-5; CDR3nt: TGTGCCAGCAGCCAAAAGACAGAAACCTTCATTTTAAAGACCCAGTACTTC; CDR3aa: CASSQKTETFILKTQYF
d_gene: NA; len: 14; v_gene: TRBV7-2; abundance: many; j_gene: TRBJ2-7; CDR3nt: TGTGCCAGCAGCTTAGGTACTACCCCCAACGAGCAGTACTTC; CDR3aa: CASSLGTTPNEQYF
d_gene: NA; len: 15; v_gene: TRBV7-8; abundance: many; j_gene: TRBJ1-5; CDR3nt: TGTGCCAGCAGCCCAGGGGCTTCGAGCAATCAGCCCCAGCATTTT; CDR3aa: CASSPGASSNQPQHF
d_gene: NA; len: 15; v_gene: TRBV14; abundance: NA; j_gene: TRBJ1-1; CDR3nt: TGTGCCAGCAGCTCAATCAGGACCCCCATCACTGAAGCTTTCTTT; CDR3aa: CASSSIRTPITEAFF
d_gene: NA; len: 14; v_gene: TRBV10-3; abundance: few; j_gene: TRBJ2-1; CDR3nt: TGTGCCATCAGTGAGACTCTCCCGCCCAATGAGCAGTTCTTC; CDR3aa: CAISETLPPNEQFF
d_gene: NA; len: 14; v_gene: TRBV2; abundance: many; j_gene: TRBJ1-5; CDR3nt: TGTGCCAGCAGTGCCGACTCTTTGGTTCAGCCCCAGCATTTT; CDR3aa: CASSADSLVQPQHF
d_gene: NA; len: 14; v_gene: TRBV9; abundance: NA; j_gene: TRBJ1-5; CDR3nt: TGTGCCAGCAGCGTAGATGTGGGCAATCAGCCCCAGCATTTT; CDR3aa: CASSVDVGNQPQHF
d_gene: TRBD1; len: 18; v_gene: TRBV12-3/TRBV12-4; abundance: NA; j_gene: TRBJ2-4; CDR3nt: TGTGCCAGCAGTCCCCGGGACAGAGGATTTCTAGCCAAAAACATTCAGTACTTC; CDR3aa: CASSPRDRGFLAKNIQYF
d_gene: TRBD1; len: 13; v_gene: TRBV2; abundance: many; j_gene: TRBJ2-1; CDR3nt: TGTGCCAGCAGTTGGGACAGGGTTGATGAGCAGTTCTTC; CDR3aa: CASSWDRVDEQFF
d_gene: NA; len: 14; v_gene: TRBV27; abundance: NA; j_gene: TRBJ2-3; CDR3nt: TGTGCCAGCAGTTTATCGGAGCGCCGAGATACGCAGTATTTT; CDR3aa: CASSLSERRDTQYF
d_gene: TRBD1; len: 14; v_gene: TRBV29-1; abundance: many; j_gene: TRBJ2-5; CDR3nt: TGCAGCGTGTCCGGGACAGGGGGCGGGAAGACCCAGTACTTC; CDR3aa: CSVSGTGGGKTQYF
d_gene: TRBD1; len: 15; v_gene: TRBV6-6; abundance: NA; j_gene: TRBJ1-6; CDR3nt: TGTGCCAGCAGTCCGGATCGGGACAGGGGTTCACCCCTCCACTTT; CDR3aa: CASSPDRDRGSPLHF
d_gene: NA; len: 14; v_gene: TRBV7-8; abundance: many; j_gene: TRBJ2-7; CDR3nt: TGTGCCAGCGCGGCCGGGACAATCCCTATCGAGCAGTACTTC; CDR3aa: CASAAGTIPIEQYF
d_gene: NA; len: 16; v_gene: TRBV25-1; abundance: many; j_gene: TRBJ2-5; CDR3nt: TGTGCCAGCAGTGACGTCGGGCAGGTGCCGAAAGAGACCCAGTACTTC; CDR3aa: CASSDVGQVPKETQYF
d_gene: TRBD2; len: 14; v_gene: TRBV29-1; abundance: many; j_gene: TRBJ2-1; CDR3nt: TGCAGCGGGTCTCGGGCGGGGGGTAACAATGAGCAGTTCTTC; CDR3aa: CSGSRAGGNNEQFF
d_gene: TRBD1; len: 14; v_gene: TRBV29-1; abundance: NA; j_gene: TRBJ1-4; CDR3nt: TGCAGCGTTGAACTACCGGGACAGGGGAAAAAACTGTTTTTT; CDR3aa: CSVELPGQGKKLFF
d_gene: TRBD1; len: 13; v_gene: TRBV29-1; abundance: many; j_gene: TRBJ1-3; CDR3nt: TGCAGCGGCCGGGACAGGTCTGGAAACACCATATATTTT; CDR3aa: CSGRDRSGNTIYF
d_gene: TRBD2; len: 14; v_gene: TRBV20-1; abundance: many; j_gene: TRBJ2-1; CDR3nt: TGCAGTGCTACTACTAGCGGGGGGCTCAATGAGCAGTTCTTC; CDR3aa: CSATTSGGLNEQFF